These 21 T cell receptor beta chains were all obtained from the same sample, sequenced in a study of blood T cell repertoires in COVID-19. The method was immunoSEQ multiplex PCR; TCRdb's version includes in-frame clones alone and lacks a portion of them. This table has under 200,000 clones, over 75% appearing once. What was sequenced was peripheral blood. The receptor source for this set is a man between 70 and 80 years old with active or convalescent COVID-19.

The J gene is TRBJ1-2, the V gene TRBV6-5, with a possible D match to TRBD1 (6 bases). Trimming stripped 4 bases from V and 4 bases from J, with 16 bases between. Germline V CDR1 and CDR2: MNHEY, SVGAGI. This CDR3 comprises 15 residues. Here the CDR3 reads CASSSRQEMPYGYTF. CDR3 nucleotide sequence: TGTGCCAGCAGTTCCAGACAGGAAATGCCCTATGGCTACACCTTC.

V and J are TRBV2 and TRBJ2-3; tentative D call: TRBD2 (5 bases). The CDR3 length is 13 residues. Between the trimmed V and J ends, which lost 2 bases and 5 bases, there was a span of 8 bases. The germline gives CDR1 SNHLY, CDR2 FYNNEI. Here the CDR3 DNA reads TGTGCCAGCAGTGAACGAGGGCTAGATACGCAGTATTTT. Amino acid sequence: CASSERGLDTQYF.

The rearrangement joins TRBV5-1 to TRBJ1-2; D is possibly TRBD1 (6 bases). The CDR3 is made up of 14 amino acids. Germline V gene data show CDR1 as SGHRS and CDR2 as YFSETQ. V was pared by 4 bases and J by 8 bases, with 18 bases between. The DNA for the CDR3 is TGCGCCAGCAGCCCTAATGGACAGTCGTCCGGCTACACCTTC. It translates to CASSPNGQSSGYTF.

This chain links TRBV7-8 with TRBJ2-3, with D possibly TRBD2 on 6 matching bases. The CDR3 loop spans 15 amino acids. The V gene lost 0 bases and the J gene lost 1 base, with 8 bases spanning the gap. Looked up from germline, CDR1 is SGHVS and CDR2 is FQNEAQ. The DNA for the CDR3 is TGTGCCAGCAGCTTAGCATGGGGGGGCACAGATACGCAGTATTTT. Its translation is CASSLAWGGTDTQYF.

This clone was seen a few times. The chain joins TRBV2 to TRBJ1-4, with D unresolved. This CDR3 is 13 amino acids long. Germline V gene data show CDR1 as SNHLY and CDR2 as FYNNEI. V lost 8 bases and J 6 bases, leaving 13 bases between the germline ends. In DNA form, the CDR3 reads TGTGCCAGCGGAAGGGAGGCTGATGAAAAACTGTTTTTT. Translating gives CASGREADEKLFF.

In DNA form, the CDR3 reads TGTGCCAGCAGTTTAGGGTCTGGGAGGGGCACTGAAGCTTTCTTT. Protein sequence: CASSLGSGRGTEAFF. The chain has TRBV27 and TRBJ1-1; tentative D call: TRBD1 (5 bases). Germline assignment: CDR1 MNHEY and CDR2 SMNVEV (reference sequence). The CDR3 has 15 amino acids. The V and J ends lost 2 bases and 4 bases respectively, with 14 bases between them.

On this clone: The junction differs from germline at one of its ends, possibly a read error. The chain joins TRBV2 to TRBJ2-1; no clear D gene. This CDR3 is 11 amino acids long. Germline V gives CDR1 SNHLY, CDR2 FYNNEI. CDR3 nucleotides: TGTGCCAGCTCAGGCTACGATGAGCAGTTCTTC. It codes for CASSGYDEQFF.

The V and J genes are TRBV19 and TRBJ1-5, with D perhaps TRBD1 (6 bases). CDR1 and CDR2 (germline): LNHDA, SQIVND (reference sequence). The CDR3 has 16 amino acids. Trimming left V 3 bases short and J 3 bases short, with 15 bases between. The CDR3 protein is CASSMWGRSPNQPQHF. As DNA, the CDR3 is TGTGCCAGTAGTATGTGGGGGCGATCCCCCAATCAGCCCCAGCATTTT. The full variable domain, rest sourced from reference TRBV19 and TRBJ1-5, is DGGITQSPKYLFRKEGQNVTLSCEQNLNHDAMYWYRQDPGQGLRLIYYSQIVNDFQKGDIAEGYSVSREKKESFPLTVTSAQKNPTAFYLCASSMWGRSPNQPQHFGDGTRLSIL.

V usage is TRBV7-2 and J usage is TRBJ2-1; 7 bases align to TRBD1. This CDR3 region has 13 residues. The germline V gene has CDR1 SGHTA and CDR2 FQGNSA. The J segment lost 8 bases and the V segment lost 5 bases, leaving 6 bases of the junction unmatched. The CDR3 coding sequence is TGTGCCAGCAGCAGGGACAGTTCCGATGAGCAGTTCTTC. Amino acids: CASSRDSSDEQFF.

V gene TRBV5-4 combines with J gene TRBJ2-2, with TRBD2 matching 12 bases. The V and J ends lost 4 bases and 0 bases, in that order; junction bases with no gene match: 4. The germline V gene encodes CDR1 SGHNT and CDR2 YYREEE (reference sequence). The CDR3 length is 17 residues. The CDR3 sequence: CASSPRLAGANTGELFF. The CDR3 DNA follows: TGTGCCAGCAGCCCAAGACTAGCGGGGGCGAACACCGGGGAGCTGTTTTTT.

The CDR3 protein is CAIQPETNTEAFF. CDR3 coding DNA: TGTGCCATTCAACCAGAAACGAACACTGAAGCTTTCTTT. The chain uses TRBV30 and TRBJ1-1; D unclear. The V gene lost 8 bases and the J gene lost 1 base, with 14 bases spanning the gap. Germline loops: CDR1 GTSNPN, CDR2 SVGIG (reference sequence). The CDR3 has 13 residues. The whole variable domain, filled in from reference TRBV30 and TRBJ1-1, reads SQTIHQWPATLVQPVGSPLSLECTVEGTSNPNLYWYRQAAGRGLQLLFYSVGIGQISSEVPQNLSASRPQDRQFILSSKKLLLSDSGFYLCAIQPETNTEAFFGQGTRLTVV.

The rearrangement links TRBV27 to TRBJ2-2; D might be TRBD2 (6 bases). The CDR3 spans 15 residues. V lost 8 bases to trimming and J lost 5 bases, with 18 bases between them. From germline, CDR1 is MNHEY and CDR2 SMNVEV (reference sequence). This CDR3 reads CASGSVFGGTGELFF. In nucleotides, the CDR3 is TGTGCCAGCGGGTCAGTTTTCGGAGGGACCGGGGAGCTGTTTTTT.

The chain combines TRBV2 with TRBJ2-1; D gene uncertain. V was trimmed by 6 bases and J by 0 bases, leaving 12 bases between them. CDR1 and CDR2 from the germline V gene are SNHLY and FYNNEI. The CDR3 contains 15 residues. The CDR3 DNA reads as TGTGCCAGCAGAAAAACTGATGCCTCCTACAATGAGCAGTTCTTC. It is translated as CASRKTDASYNEQFF.

The J gene is TRBJ1-1, the V gene TRBV2, with 10 bases identical to TRBD1. The V gene end was trimmed by 5 bases and the J gene end by 5 bases; junction bases not matched to a gene: 8. The germline CDR1 and CDR2 sequences are SNHLY and FYNNEI. CDR3 length equals 15 residues. For the CDR3, the DNA is TGTGCCAGCAGTCCGAGGACAGGGGGAGATACTGAAGCTTTCTTT. Translated: CASSPRTGGDTEAFF.

V gene TRBV2 combines with J gene TRBJ2-5, with 8 positions matching TRBD2. The CDR3 has 16 residues. V lost 4 bases, J lost 7 bases, and 14 bases stayed unmatched. Germline CDR1 reads SNHLY; CDR2 reads FYNNEI. CDR3 sequence reads: CASSASSGHNGGTQYF. The CDR3 DNA reads as TGTGCCAGCAGTGCCTCTAGCGGGCACAATGGCGGGACCCAGTACTTC.

In this sample, this clone turned up a few times. This chain joins TRBV4-3 and TRBJ1-2, with D uncertain. Trimming pared 0 bases from V and 0 bases from J, leaving 8 bases between. Germline loops: CDR1 LGHNA, CDR2 YSLEER. This CDR3 comprises 15 residues. The CDR3: CASSQEAVPNYGYTF. CDR3 coding DNA: TGCGCCAGCAGCCAAGAGGCAGTGCCTAACTATGGCTACACCTTC.

J is TRBJ2-7 and V is TRBV25-1; possible D gene TRBD2, 5 bases. The germline gives CDR1 MGHDK, CDR2 SYGVNS. Trimming cost V 7 bases and J 3 bases, with 13 bases left between them. The CDR3 is made up of 13 amino acids. As DNA, the CDR3 is TGTGCCAGCACCCGCGGACTTAGCTACGAGCAGTACTTC. Translating gives CASTRGLSYEQYF.

V is TRBV29-1 and J is TRBJ1-2; no clear D. Per the germline V gene, CDR1 is SQVTM and CDR2 is ANQGSEA. This CDR3 has 11 amino acids. Trimming cost V 7 bases and J 8 bases, with 14 bases left between them. CDR3 loop: CSGHGGGGYTF. DNA for the CDR3: TGCAGCGGACACGGCGGAGGAGGCTACACCTTC.

The CDR3 here is CASSPRAGGENIQYF. For the CDR3, the DNA is TGTGCCAGCAGCCCCCGAGCGGGAGGAGAAAACATTCAGTACTTC. The chain couples TRBV3-1 (or the pseudogene TRBV3-2) to TRBJ2-4, with 9 positions matching TRBD2. Germline CDR1 is LGHDT and CDR2 is YNNKEL (reference sequence). The CDR3 is made up of 15 amino acids. V lost 4 bases, J lost 5 bases, and 6 bases stayed unmatched.

The chain joins TRBV6-2 or TRBV6-3 to TRBJ1-5; unclear D gene. CDR1 and CDR2 (germline): MNHEY, SVGEGT. CDR3 size: 14 residues. V shed 5 bases and J shed 5 bases, with 13 bases lying between them. The DNA of the CDR3 is TGTGCCAGCAGTCAAACTAGTTGGGATCAGCCCCAGCATTTT. Translated: CASSQTSWDQPQHF.

The chain joins TRBV25-1 to TRBJ2-5; maybe TRBD1 (6 bases). V was shortened by 7 bases and J by 1 base, with 10 bases between the two germline ends. This CDR3 comprises 13 residues. Germline V gives CDR1 MGHDK, CDR2 SYGVNS. CDR3 loop: CASTWDTQETQYF. The CDR3 DNA reads as TGTGCCAGCACCTGGGACACCCAAGAGACCCAGTACTTC.